The clone carrying this T cell receptor beta chain was seen at least ten times. Its antigen is still unknown. The data are from a study of T cells in Graves' hyperthyroidism and ophthalmopathy. Study-level information: Peripheral blood draws took place at initial diagnosis, ahead of any treatment. Study outcomes and limitations: Most clonotypes expanded in the thyroid (above 0.001) were also present in blood.

RNA transcripts were the template for amplifying TCR beta CDR3 regions. In the first-round RT-PCR of the TCR CDR3, the HTBI primer set was used. One entry per CDR3 protein, called by TCRdb with MiXCR from the multiplex PCR reads. The table records approximately 610,000 distinct CDR3 sequences, 16% of them present only once. The CDR3 contains 17 residues. V was trimmed by 6 bases and J by 1 base, leaving 19 bases between them. The source material was blood. This TCR was sampled from a woman between 18 and 29 years old with Graves' hyperthyroidism. This chain joins TRBV12-3 or TRBV12-4 and TRBJ1-5; possibly TRBD1 for D (5 bases). The CDR3 is CASSSTEPVLSNQPQHF. In nucleotides, the CDR3 is TGTGCCAGCAGCTCGACAGAGCCGGTTTTGAGCAATCAGCCCCAGCATTTT.